Presented here are 8 T cell receptor beta chains from one specimen sequenced in a study of blood T cell repertoires in COVID-19. Profiling relied on immunoSEQ multiplex PCR, and the TCRdb table lists in-frame clones only, not all of them. The sample has about 210,000 clones, approximately 78% seen once. Input material: peripheral blood. The receptors derive from a woman aged 40 to 49 with acute or convalescent COVID-19.

The J gene is TRBJ2-7, the V gene TRBV2; 11 positions agree with TRBD1. CDR3 size: 15 residues. Germline assignment: CDR1 SNHLY and CDR2 FYNNEI. J was trimmed by 2 bases and V by 6 bases; bases with no gene match: 6. As DNA, the CDR3 is TGTGCCAGCAGCGTGGACAGGGGGCTGACCTACGAGCAGTACTTC. Translated: CASSVDRGLTYEQYF.

V usage is TRBV6-6 and J usage is TRBJ2-1; possible D gene TRBD2, 5 bases. This CDR3 comprises 11 residues. Germline V gives CDR1 MNHNY, CDR2 SVGAGI (reference sequence). The CDR3 spells CGAGGPGEQFF. The DNA of the CDR3 is TGTGGCGCGGGCGGGCCCGGAGAGCAGTTCTTC.

This clone occurred a few times. The chain joins TRBV14 to TRBJ2-1, with TRBD1 matching over 11 bases. This CDR3 has 17 amino acids. J was trimmed by 2 bases and V by 3 bases; bases with no gene match: 6. CDR1 and CDR2 (germline): SGHDN, FVKESK. Written as DNA, the CDR3 is TGTGCCAGCAGCCATCCTCAGGGACAGGGGGCCTACAATGAGCAGTTCTTC. Amino acids: CASSHPQGQGAYNEQFF.

This clone has ten or more counts. The CDR3 DNA follows: TGTGCCAGCAGCCACGGGGTTGACTATGGCTACACCTTC. Encoded protein: CASSHGVDYGYTF. The chain carries TRBV3-1 (or the pseudogene TRBV3-2) and TRBJ1-2; no firm D call. Between the trimmed V and J ends, which lost 3 bases and 3 bases, there was a span of 8 bases. This CDR3 is built from 13 residues. Germline-derived CDR1 and CDR2 are LGHDT and YNNKEL (reference sequence).

V and J are TRBV3-1 (or the pseudogene TRBV3-2) and TRBJ2-7; D perhaps matches TRBD1 (6 bases). Trimming cost V 0 bases and J 5 bases, with 14 bases left between them. Germline CDR1 reads LGHDT; CDR2 reads YNNKEL (reference sequence). The CDR3 extends over 15 amino acids. CDR3 nucleotide sequence: TGTGCCAGCAGCCAAGATTACCTAGGGGGTAACGAGCAGTACTTC. Encoded protein: CASSQDYLGGNEQYF.

The chain combines TRBV30 with TRBJ2-7; the match to TRBD2 covers 12 bases. The CDR3 length is 17 residues. The V gene end was trimmed by 2 bases and the J gene end by 9 bases; junction bases not matched to a gene: 17. Germline V lookup: CDR1 GTSNPN, CDR2 SVGIG (reference sequence). The chain's CDR3 is CAWSNPGLAGKINGQYF. CDR3 bases: TGTGCCTGGAGTAACCCCGGACTAGCGGGGAAGATTAACGGGCAGTACTTC.

The chain has TRBV12-3 or TRBV12-4 and TRBJ2-5; no definite D call. The V gene lost 2 bases and the J gene lost 5 bases, with 3 bases spanning the gap. This CDR3 has 11 residues. The CDR3 here is CASSLSETQYF. The DNA for the CDR3 is TGTGCCAGCAGTTTATCGGAGACCCAGTACTTC.

The chain has TRBV24-1 and TRBJ2-5; a possible D gene is TRBD1 (6 bases). Germline values: CDR1 KGHDR, CDR2 SFDVKD. The CDR3 runs to 16 residues. V was cut by 1 base and J by 7 bases, with 18 bases left in between. CDR3 protein: CATSDFGEGGARTQYF. CDR3 sequence (DNA): TGTGCCACCAGTGATTTCGGGGAAGGGGGAGCGAGGACCCAGTACTTC.